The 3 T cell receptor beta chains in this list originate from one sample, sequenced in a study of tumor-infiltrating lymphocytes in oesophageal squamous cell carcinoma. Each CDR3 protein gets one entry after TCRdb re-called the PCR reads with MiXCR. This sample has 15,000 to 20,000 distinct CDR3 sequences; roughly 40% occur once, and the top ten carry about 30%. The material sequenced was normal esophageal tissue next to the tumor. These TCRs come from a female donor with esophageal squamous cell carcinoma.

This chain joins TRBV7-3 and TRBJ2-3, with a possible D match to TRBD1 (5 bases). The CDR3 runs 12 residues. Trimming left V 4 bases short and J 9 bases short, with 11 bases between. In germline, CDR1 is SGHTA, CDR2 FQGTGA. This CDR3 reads CASSSSSGTQYF. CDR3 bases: TGTGCCAGCAGCTCCTCCTCAGGGACGCAGTATTTT.

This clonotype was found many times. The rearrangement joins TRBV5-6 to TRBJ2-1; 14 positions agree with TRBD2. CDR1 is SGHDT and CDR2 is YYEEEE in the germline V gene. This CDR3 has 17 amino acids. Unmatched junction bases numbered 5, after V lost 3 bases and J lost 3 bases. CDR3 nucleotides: TGTGCCAGCAGCTGGCTAGGGACTAGCGGGAGCTACAATGAGCAGTTCTTC. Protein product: CASSWLGTSGSYNEQFF. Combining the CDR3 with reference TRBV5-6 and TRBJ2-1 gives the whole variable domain DAGVTQSPTHLIKTRGQQVTLRCSPKSGHDTVSWYQQALGQGPQFIFQYYEEEERQRGNFPDRFSGHQFPNYSSELNVNALLLGDSALYLCASSWLGTSGSYNEQFFGPGTRLTVL.

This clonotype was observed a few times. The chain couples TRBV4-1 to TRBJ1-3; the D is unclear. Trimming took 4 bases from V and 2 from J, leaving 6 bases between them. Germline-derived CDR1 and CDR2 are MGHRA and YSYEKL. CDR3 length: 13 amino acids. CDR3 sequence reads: CASSLTAGNTIYF. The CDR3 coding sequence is TGCGCCAGCAGCCTGACTGCTGGAAACACCATATATTTT.